This T cell receptor (beta chain) was retrieved from a study of vaccination and CD4 T cells after COVID-19. Indicated treatment: roughly 10-day PBMC culture with coronavirus spike peptide pools or control peptides (ViraFEST assay). Cell culture was performed with around 2 million PBMCs per well in the presence of approximately 10 IU/ml IL-2 and roughly 10 ug/ml peptide pools. About this clonotype itself: Its specificity is not known.

Sequence data for DNA of cultured CD4+ T cells were generated by the Oncomine TCR Beta short-read assay. TCRdb processed the PCR reads anew with MiXCR; each CDR3 protein has one entry. The sample yields almost 6,000 distinct CDR3 sequences, 56% seen once. Sequenced input: CD4+ T cells from blood, cultured in vitro. The clonotype originates from a human donor who had recovered from COVID-19.

The CDR3, as DNA: TGTGCCAGCAGTTTACTGGCGGGGAGCACCGGGGAGCTGTTTTTT. This translates into CASSLLAGSTGELFF. The chain joins TRBV12-3 or TRBV12-4 to TRBJ2-2; D is possibly TRBD2 (6 bases). CDR3 length: 15 amino acids. V was shortened by 2 bases and J by 4 bases, with 11 bases between the two germline ends.